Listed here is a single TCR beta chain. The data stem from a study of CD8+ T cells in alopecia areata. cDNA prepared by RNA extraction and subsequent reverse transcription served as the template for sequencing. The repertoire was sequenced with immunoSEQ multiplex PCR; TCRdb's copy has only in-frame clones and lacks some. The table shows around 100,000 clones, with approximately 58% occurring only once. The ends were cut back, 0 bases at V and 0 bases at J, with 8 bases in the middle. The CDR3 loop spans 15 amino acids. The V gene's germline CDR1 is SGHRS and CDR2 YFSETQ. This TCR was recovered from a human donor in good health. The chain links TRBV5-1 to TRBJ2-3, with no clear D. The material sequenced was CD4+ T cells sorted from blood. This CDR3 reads CASSLDGTSTDTQYF. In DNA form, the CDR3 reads TGCGCCAGCAGCTTGGACGGAACTAGCACAGATACGCAGTATTTT.